Included here is one T cell receptor (beta chain) sequence, with context. Its specificity is unknown. The authors prepared the TCRbeta library with unique molecular identifiers. TCRdb reprocessed the PCR reads via MiXCR and lists one record per CDR3 protein. The table lists around 450,000 distinct CDR3 sequences, approximately 42% of them singletons, with 25% to 30% in the top ten. This CDR3 region has 15 residues. CDR1 is MDHEN and CDR2 is SYDVKM in the germline V gene. V lost 7 bases, J lost 1 base, and 14 bases lay in between. The record originates from a study of T-cell reconstitution after alpha-beta-depleted transplantation in children. Whole-study results and caveats: Newly made T cells mostly supplied T-cell counts and diversity one year after transplant. As was reported, about two months after transplant, alpha-beta T cells came from several hundred expanded graft clones.

Specimen: PBMCs, collected before TCRalphabeta/CD19-depleted stem cell transplant. The receptor comes from a girl under 10 years old with aplastic anemia, due to receive a stem cell transplant. V gene TRBV28 combines with J gene TRBJ2-1; tentatively, D is TRBD2 (6 bases). The CDR3 DNA is TGTGCCAGCAATACTGAGGAGGGATCCTACAATGAGCAGTTCTTC. Translating gives CASNTEEGSYNEQFF.